The rows below give T cell receptor beta chains drawn from one sample of a study of T cell responses to AZD1222 COVID-19 vaccine. Assay: immunoSEQ multiplex PCR; the TCRdb copy retains only in-frame clones and omits some. The top ten hold under 11% of the sample, which has 100,000 to 150,000 clones, about 87% seen once. Sequenced here: peripheral blood, sampled on day 0 of AZD1222 vaccination. Every receptor here comes from an adult in good health. CDR3s include the opening cysteine and the closing phenylalanine or tryptophan. The D gene is left open where the match is weak. Not every row has a clone size; where given, it reads once, few, many or a size class.

d_call	v_call	j_call	clone_size	cdr3_nt	cdr3_aa
TRBD1	TRBV27	TRBJ2-3	-	TGTGCCAGCAGTCCCCTAGGCAGGGGGCAGACAGATACGCAGTATTTT	CASSPLGRGQTDTQYF
-	TRBV6-5	TRBJ1-1	-	TGTGCCAGCAGTTACTCAGGTCCAGGCGTGAACACTGAAGCTTTCTTT	CASSYSGPGVNTEAFF
-	TRBV6-4	TRBJ2-7	-	TGTGCCAGCAGTCCCACGGGGCAGGGGCAAGAGCAGTACTTC	CASSPTGQGQEQYF
-	TRBV7-2	TRBJ2-7	-	TGTGCCAGCAGCTTCGACCTAAGACCCTACGAGCAGTACTTC	CASSFDLRPYEQYF
TRBD1	TRBV10-3	TRBJ2-1	-	TGTGCCATCAGGGCCGGACAGGGATACAATGAGCAGTTCTTC	CAIRAGQGYNEQFF
-	TRBV6-5	TRBJ1-1	-	TGTGCCAGCAGTTACTCGGGTGAAGCTTTCTTT	CASSYSGEAFF
-	TRBV30	TRBJ1-1	-	TGTGCCTGGAGTAAAGGGTGGCCTGAAGCTTTCTTT	CAWSKGWPEAFF
TRBD2	TRBV6-6	TRBJ2-1	-	TGTGCCAGCAGTTACTCGAGACTAGCCCACAATGAGCAGTTCTTC	CASSYSRLAHNEQFF
-	TRBV28	TRBJ1-2	-	TGTGCCAGCAGTTTAGCCGTCGGGCAATATGGCTACGCCTTC	CASSLAVGQYGYAF
-	TRBV3-1/TRBV3-2	TRBJ1-2	-	TGTGCCAGCGGTCGGGGCGCAGACTATGGCTACACCTTC	CASGRGADYGYTF
TRBD1	TRBV4-2	TRBJ2-2	-	TGTGCCAGCAGCCCTGAGGGACAGGGGGGAATCGGGGAGCTGTTTTTT	CASSPEGQGGIGELFF
-	TRBV7-2	TRBJ2-1	-	TGTGCCAGCAGCTTAGGGGGGACGTACAATGAGCAGTTCTTC	CASSLGGTYNEQFF
-	TRBV4-1	TRBJ2-7	-	TGCGCCAGCAGCGGGGCAGAGAATTCCTACGAGCAGTACTTC	CASSGAENSYEQYF
TRBD1	TRBV7-9	TRBJ1-2	-	TGTGCCAGCAGCCTTACAGGGGCCTGGTATGGCTACACCTTC	CASSLTGAWYGYTF
-	TRBV4-2	TRBJ2-7	-	TGTGCCAGCAGCCAAGTTAAAGGACAGCTATTCGCCGGGGGGCAGTACTTC	CASSQVKGQLFAGGQYF
TRBD1	TRBV28	TRBJ2-3	-	TGTGCCAGTACAGGGGGCTGGGCAGATACGCAGTATTTT	CASTGGWADTQYF
-	TRBV20-1	TRBJ1-5	-	TGCAGTGCTAGTGGGGGGAATCAGCCCCAGCATTTT	CSASGGNQPQHF
-	TRBV5-1	TRBJ2-6	-	TGCGCCAGCAGCTTGGCGCGGTCTGGGGCCAACGTCCTGACTTTC	CASSLARSGANVLTF
-	TRBV28	TRBJ2-7	once	TGTGCCAGCAGTTTTCGGGGGCCGTACTCCTACGAGCAGTACTTC	CASSFRGPYSYEQYF
-	TRBV5-4	TRBJ2-1	-	TGTGCCAGCAGAACAGGACAGAATGAGCAGTTCTTC	CASRTGQNEQFF
TRBD1	TRBV7-9	TRBJ2-5	-	TGTGCCAGCAGCTTAGCGACAGGGTACCAAGAGACCCAGTACTTC	CASSLATGYQETQYF
TRBD2	TRBV10-2	TRBJ2-2	-	TGCGCCAGCAGTGAGCTAGCGGGGGTCGGGGAGCTGTTTTTT	CASSELAGVGELFF
-	TRBV19	TRBJ2-4	-	TGTGCCAGTAGTATTAACAGTAACATTCAGTACTTC	CASSINSNIQYF
-	TRBV29-1	TRBJ1-3	-	TGCAGCGTCAGGATCTCTGGAAACACCATATATTTT	CSVRISGNTIYF
-	TRBV19	TRBJ1-3	-	TGTGCCAGTAGTGGCCAGTCTGGAAACACCATATATTTT	CASSGQSGNTIYF
-	TRBV5-1	TRBJ2-1	-	TGCGCCAGCAGCTTGGTGCCAGGGATAGGGAATGAGCAGTTCTTC	CASSLVPGIGNEQFF
TRBD1	TRBV7-9	TRBJ1-1	few	TGTGCCAGCAGCCCGCCCGGGACAGGGGGAACTGAAGCTTTCTTT	CASSPPGTGGTEAFF
TRBD1	TRBV6-5	TRBJ1-5	-	TGTGCCAGCAGGGGGACAGGGGGGCAGCCCCAGCATTTT	CASRGTGGQPQHF
-	TRBV19	TRBJ2-1	-	TGTGCCAGTATCGATCGGTCCGGGACCGCTAGCTCCTACAATGAGCGGTTCTTC	CASIDRSGTASSYNERFF
TRBD1	TRBV7-9	TRBJ1-5	-	TGTGCCAGCAGCTCGGGGACAGGGGGTCGCAATCAGCCCCAGCATTTT	CASSSGTGGRNQPQHF
TRBD2	TRBV27	TRBJ2-2	-	TGTGCCAGCAGTCCTCAGACTAGCGGGGTGAACACCGGGGAGCTGTTTTTT	CASSPQTSGVNTGELFF
-	TRBV30	TRBJ2-1	-	TGTGCCTGGAGTGAGACTAGCTACAATGAGCAGTTCTTC	CAWSETSYNEQFF
TRBD1	TRBV7-2	TRBJ2-2	-	TGTGCCAGCAGCTTAGTGGGACAGGGGCCGTACCGGAACACCGGGGAGCTGTTTTTT	CASSLVGQGPYRNTGELFF
-	TRBV9	TRBJ1-3	-	TGTGCCAGCAGTAAAGTCCGTGGCGATGGACCGACCTCTGGAAACACCATATATTTT	CASSKVRGDGPTSGNTIYF